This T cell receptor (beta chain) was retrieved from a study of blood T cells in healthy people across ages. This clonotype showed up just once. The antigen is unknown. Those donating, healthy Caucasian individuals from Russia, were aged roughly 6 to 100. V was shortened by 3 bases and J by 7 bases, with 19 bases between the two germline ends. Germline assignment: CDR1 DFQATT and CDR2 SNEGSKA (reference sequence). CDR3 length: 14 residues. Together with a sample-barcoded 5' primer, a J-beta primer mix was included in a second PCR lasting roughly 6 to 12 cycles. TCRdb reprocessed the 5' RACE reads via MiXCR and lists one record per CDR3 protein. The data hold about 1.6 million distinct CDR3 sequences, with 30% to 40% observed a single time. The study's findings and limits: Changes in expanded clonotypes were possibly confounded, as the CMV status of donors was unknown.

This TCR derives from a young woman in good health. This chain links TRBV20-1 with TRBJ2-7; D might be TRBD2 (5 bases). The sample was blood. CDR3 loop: CSARTRDHPVEQYF. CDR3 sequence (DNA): TGCAGTGCTAGGACCCGGGATCATCCCGTAGAGCAGTACTTC.